The present entry profiles one TCR beta chain with its context. The antigen remains unidentified. TCRdb's copy holds only in-frame clones and misses some; the assay was immunoSEQ multiplex PCR. Of tens of thousands of clones in the sample, more than 60% were seen once. This entry belongs to a study of CD4+ T cells in melanoma. Findings and limits, study-wide: CD8+ T cell, macrophage and B cell function reportedly correlated with neoantigen-specific CD4+ T cells. Diverse differentiation states were reported for melanoma neoantigen-specific CD4+ T cells.

Germline loops: CDR1 SGHAT, CDR2 FQDESV (reference sequence). The V and J ends lost 5 bases and 0 bases respectively, with 14 bases between them. This CDR3 spans 16 amino acids. This clonotype originated in a human donor with melanoma. This chain uses TRBV11-1 with TRBJ2-1, with D perhaps TRBD2 (7 bases). Source material: tumor tissue. The CDR3 DNA reads as TGTGCCAGCAGCGGGGGGCGGGGGAGCTCCTACAATGAGCAGTTCTTC. This sequence encodes CASSGGRGSSYNEQFF.